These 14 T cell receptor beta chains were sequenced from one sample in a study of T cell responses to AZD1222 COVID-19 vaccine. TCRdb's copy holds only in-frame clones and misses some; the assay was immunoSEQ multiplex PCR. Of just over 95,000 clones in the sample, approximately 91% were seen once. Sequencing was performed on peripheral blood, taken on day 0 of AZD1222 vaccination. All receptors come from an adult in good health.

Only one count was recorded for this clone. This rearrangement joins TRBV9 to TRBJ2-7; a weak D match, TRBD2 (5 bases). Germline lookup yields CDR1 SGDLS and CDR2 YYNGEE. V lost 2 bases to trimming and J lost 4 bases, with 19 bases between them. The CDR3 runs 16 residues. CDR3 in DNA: TGTGCCAGCAGCGTTTTCGGGGAACCATCTGCTTACGAGCAGTACTTC. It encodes CASSVFGEPSAYEQYF.

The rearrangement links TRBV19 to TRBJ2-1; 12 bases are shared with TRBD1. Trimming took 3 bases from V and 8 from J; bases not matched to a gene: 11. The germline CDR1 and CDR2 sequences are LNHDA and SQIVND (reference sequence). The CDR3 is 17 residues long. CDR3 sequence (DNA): TGTGCCAGTAGTATTACCGGGACAGGGGGCGATTTAGATGAGCAGTTCTTC. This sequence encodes CASSITGTGGDLDEQFF. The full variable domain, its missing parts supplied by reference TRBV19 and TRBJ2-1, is DGGITQSPKYLFRKEGQNVTLSCEQNLNHDAMYWYRQDPGQGLRLIYYSQIVNDFQKGDIAEGYSVSREKKESFPLTVTSAQKNPTAFYLCASSITGTGGDLDEQFFGPGTRLTVL.

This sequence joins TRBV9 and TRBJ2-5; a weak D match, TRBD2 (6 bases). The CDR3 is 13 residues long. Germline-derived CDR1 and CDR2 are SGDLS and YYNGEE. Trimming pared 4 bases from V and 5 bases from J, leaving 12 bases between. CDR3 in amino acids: CASSPSRGETQYF. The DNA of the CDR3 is TGTGCCAGCAGCCCTTCACGGGGGGAGACCCAGTACTTC.

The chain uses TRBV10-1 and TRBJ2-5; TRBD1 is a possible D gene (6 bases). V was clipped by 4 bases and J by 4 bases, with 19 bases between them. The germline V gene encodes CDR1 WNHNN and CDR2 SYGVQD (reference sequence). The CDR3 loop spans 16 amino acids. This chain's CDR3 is CASSVGSGVSGETQYF. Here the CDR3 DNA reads TGCGCCAGCAGTGTCGGTTCAGGGGTGTCGGGAGAGACCCAGTACTTC.

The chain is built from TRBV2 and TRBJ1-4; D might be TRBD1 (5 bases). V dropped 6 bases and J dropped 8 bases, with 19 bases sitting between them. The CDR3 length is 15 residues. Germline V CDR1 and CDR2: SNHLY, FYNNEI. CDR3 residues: CASSQTSLRDEKLFF. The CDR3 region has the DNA TGTGCCAGCAGCCAAACATCCCTGCGGGACGAAAAACTGTTTTTT.

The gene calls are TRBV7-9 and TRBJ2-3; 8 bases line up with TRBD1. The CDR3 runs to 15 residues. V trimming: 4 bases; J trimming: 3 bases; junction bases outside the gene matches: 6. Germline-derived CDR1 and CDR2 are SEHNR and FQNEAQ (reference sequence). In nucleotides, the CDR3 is TGTGCCAGCAGCTCAACAGGGGGGCCAACAGATACGCAGTATTTT. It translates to CASSSTGGPTDTQYF.

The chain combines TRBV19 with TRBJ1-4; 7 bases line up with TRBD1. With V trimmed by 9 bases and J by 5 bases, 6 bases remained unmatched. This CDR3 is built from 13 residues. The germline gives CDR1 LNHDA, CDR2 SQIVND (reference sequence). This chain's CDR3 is CASADRPNEKLFF. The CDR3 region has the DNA TGTGCCAGCGCGGACAGGCCGAATGAAAAACTGTTTTTT.

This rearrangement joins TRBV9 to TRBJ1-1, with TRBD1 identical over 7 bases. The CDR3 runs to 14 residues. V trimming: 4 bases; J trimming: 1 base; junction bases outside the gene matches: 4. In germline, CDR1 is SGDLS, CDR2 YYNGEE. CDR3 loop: CASSLGGWNTEAFF. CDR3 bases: TGTGCCAGCAGCCTAGGGGGCTGGAACACTGAAGCTTTCTTT.

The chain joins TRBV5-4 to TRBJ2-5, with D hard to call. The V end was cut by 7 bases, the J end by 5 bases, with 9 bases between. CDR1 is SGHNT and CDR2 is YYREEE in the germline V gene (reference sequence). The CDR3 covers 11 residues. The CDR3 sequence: CASVIGETQYF. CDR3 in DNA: TGTGCCAGCGTAATCGGGGAGACCCAGTACTTC.

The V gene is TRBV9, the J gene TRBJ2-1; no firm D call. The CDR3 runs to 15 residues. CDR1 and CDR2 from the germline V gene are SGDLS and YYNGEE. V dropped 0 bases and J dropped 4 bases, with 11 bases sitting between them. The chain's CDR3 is CASSVGRALYNEQFF. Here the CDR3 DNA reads TGTGCCAGCAGCGTAGGACGGGCCCTTTACAATGAGCAGTTCTTC.

This CDR3 is CAISEGRGSPLHF. In DNA form, the CDR3 reads TGTGCCATCAGTGAAGGCCGAGGGTCACCCCTCCACTTT. This chain connects TRBV10-3 to TRBJ1-6; D unresolved. V shed 3 bases and J shed 10 bases, with 10 bases lying between them. The CDR3 runs to 13 residues. The germline CDR1 and CDR2 sequences are ENHRY and SYGVKD.

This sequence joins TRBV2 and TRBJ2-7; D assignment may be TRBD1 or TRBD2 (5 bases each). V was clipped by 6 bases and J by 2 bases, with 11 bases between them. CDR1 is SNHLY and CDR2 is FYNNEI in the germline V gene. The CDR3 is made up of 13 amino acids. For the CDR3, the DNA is TGTGCCAGCAGGACCCCGGGGCCCTACGAGCAGTACTTC. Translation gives CASRTPGPYEQYF.

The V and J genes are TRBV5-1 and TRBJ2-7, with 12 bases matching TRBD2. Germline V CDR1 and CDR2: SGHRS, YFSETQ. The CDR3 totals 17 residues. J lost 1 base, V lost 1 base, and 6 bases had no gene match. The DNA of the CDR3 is TGCGCCAGCAGCTTGACTAGCGGGGGGACGGGTTCCTACGAGCAGTACTTC. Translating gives CASSLTSGGTGSYEQYF. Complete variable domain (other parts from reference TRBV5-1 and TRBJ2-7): KAGVTQTPRYLIKTRGQQVTLSCSPISGHRSVSWYQQTPGQGLQFLFEYFSETQRNKGNFPGRFSGRQFSNSRSEMNVSTLELGDSALYLCASSLTSGGTGSYEQYFGPGTRLTVT.

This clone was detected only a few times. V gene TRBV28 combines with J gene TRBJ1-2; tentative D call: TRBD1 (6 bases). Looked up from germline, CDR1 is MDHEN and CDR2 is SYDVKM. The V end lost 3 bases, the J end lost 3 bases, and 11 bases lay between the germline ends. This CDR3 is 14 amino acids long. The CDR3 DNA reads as TGTGCCAGCAGTTTTCTCGGGGGCGACTATGGCTACACCTTC. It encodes CASSFLGGDYGYTF.